This T cell receptor (beta chain) originates from a study of control samples from healthy donors and cancer patients. Germline V gives CDR1 LNHDA, CDR2 SQIVND (reference sequence). The V segment lost 4 bases and the J segment 4 bases; nucleotides outside the gene matches: 13. The CDR3 is 17 amino acids. Data came from immunoSEQ multiplex PCR; TCRdb stores just in-frame clones and leaves some out. This sample yields around 120,000 clones, of which around 87% are seen a single time; 2.9% belongs to the top ten. The sequence derives from a man aged 60-69 years in good health. The sequencing sample was made of blood. The V gene is TRBV19, the J gene TRBJ2-5, with 9 bases aligning to TRBD1. The CDR3 loop reads CASSNRRSDRGRETQYF. Here the CDR3 DNA reads TGTGCCAGTAGTAATCGCCGTTCGGACAGGGGTCGAGAGACCCAGTACTTC.